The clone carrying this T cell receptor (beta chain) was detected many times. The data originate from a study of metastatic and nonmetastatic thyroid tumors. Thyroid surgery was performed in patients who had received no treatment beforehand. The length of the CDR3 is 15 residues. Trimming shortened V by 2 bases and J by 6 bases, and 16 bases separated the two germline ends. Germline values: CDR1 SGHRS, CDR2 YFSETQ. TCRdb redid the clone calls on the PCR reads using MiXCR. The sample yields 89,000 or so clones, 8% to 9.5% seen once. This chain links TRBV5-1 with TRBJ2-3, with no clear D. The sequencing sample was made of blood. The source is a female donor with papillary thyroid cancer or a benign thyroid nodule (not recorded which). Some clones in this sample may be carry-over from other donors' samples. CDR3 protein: CASSFRAPRVDTQYF. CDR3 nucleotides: TGCGCCAGCAGCTTCCGAGCTCCTAGGGTTGATACGCAGTATTTT. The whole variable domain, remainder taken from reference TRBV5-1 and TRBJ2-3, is KAGVTQTPRYLIKTRGQQVTLSCSPISGHRSVSWYQQTPGQGLQFLFEYFSETQRNKGNFPGRFSGRQFSNSRSEMNVSTLELGDSALYLCASSFRAPRVDTQYFGPGTRLTVL.